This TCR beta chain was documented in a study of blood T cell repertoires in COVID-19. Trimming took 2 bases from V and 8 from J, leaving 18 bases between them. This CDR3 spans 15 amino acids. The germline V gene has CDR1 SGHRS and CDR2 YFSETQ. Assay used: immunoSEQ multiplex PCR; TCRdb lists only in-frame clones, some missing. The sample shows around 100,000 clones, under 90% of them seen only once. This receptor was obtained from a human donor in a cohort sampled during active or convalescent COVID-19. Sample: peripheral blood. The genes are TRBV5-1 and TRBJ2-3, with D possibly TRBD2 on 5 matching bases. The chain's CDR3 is CASSFASEGVGTQYF. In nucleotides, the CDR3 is TGCGCCAGCAGCTTCGCCAGTGAGGGAGTTGGTACGCAGTATTTT.